The source of this T cell receptor beta chain is a study of blood T cell repertoires in COVID-19. Overall study: COVID-19 samples collected from the United States, Italy and Spain covered acute and convalescent phases. PBMCs, B-cell-depleted T cells, or T cells were the source of the cDNA or gDNA that made up the material.

Produced via immunoSEQ multiplex PCR; TCRdb's table is partial and in-frame only. Seen here are about 440,000 clones, approximately 90% observed once, and the top ten hold over 1.5%. Germline assignment: CDR1 LNHNV and CDR2 YYDKDF (reference sequence). The V gene lost 4 bases and the J gene lost 4 bases, with 19 bases spanning the gap. The CDR3 runs to 16 residues. Across about two dozen US areas, participants ranged in age from roughly 18 to 95 years. This sequence joins TRBV15 and TRBJ1-2, with a possible D match to TRBD1 (5 bases). The sequencing sample was made of PBMCs or T cells enriched from blood (not recorded which). This sequence was found in a woman between 18 and 30 years old with acute COVID-19. The chain's CDR3 is CATSTLTGREGYGYTF. As DNA, the CDR3 is TGTGCCACCAGCACGCTAACAGGTCGGGAGGGCTATGGCTACACCTTC.